This is a list of T cell receptor beta chains from one sample in a study of T cell responses to AZD1222 COVID-19 vaccine. Repertoires were generated with immunoSEQ multiplex PCR, while TCRdb's copy carries only in-frame clones and drops some. The data show 60,000 to 65,000 clones, about 70% seen once. The sample was peripheral blood, taken on day 0 of AZD1222 vaccination. These receptor sequences come from an adult in good health. CDR3s include the opening cysteine and the closing phenylalanine or tryptophan. D genes are given only for firm matches. Clone sizes are given selectively: once, few, many, or a class where the clone is expanded.

v_gene	j_gene	d_gene	abundance	CDR3nt	CDR3aa
TRBV18	TRBJ1-3	.	.	TGTGCCAGCTCACCCGCCGCGGGGGGGTACCCCTCTGGAAACACCATATATTTT	CASSPAAGGYPSGNTIYF
TRBV7-9	TRBJ2-3	TRBD2	.	TGTGCCAGCAGCTCCGGCGGGGGGTTCACAGATACGCAGTATTTT	CASSSGGGFTDTQYF
TRBV2	TRBJ1-1	.	.	TGTGCCAGCCGACAGGTAATGAACACTGAAGCTTTCTTT	CASRQVMNTEAFF
TRBV2	TRBJ1-1	.	.	TGTGCCAGCAGCGGACCCTTTTTAGGACAGAAGTCTGAAGCTTTCTTT	CASSGPFLGQKSEAFF
TRBV6-5	TRBJ1-2	.	.	TGTGCCAGCAGTTACTGGGGTACTAACGGCTACACCTTC	CASSYWGTNGYTF
TRBV7-3	TRBJ2-1	TRBD2	few	TGTGCCAGCAGCCAATATAGCGGGGCCACGGGGAATGAGCAGTTCTTC	CASSQYSGATGNEQFF
TRBV25-1	TRBJ2-2	.	.	TGTGCCAGCAGTGAAAGGCAGGGCTACGCCGGGGAGCTGTTTTTT	CASSERQGYAGELFF
TRBV7-9	TRBJ1-5	.	.	TGTGCCAGCAGCCTTGGGTGGGGGGCCCAGCATTTT	CASSLGWGAQHF
TRBV11-2	TRBJ1-1	.	.	TGTGCCAGCAGCTTCGACACGGTGACTGAAGCTTTCTTT	CASSFDTVTEAFF
TRBV4-3	TRBJ1-1	.	.	TGCGCCAGCAGCCAAGGCCTGTGGGCGATGAACACTGAAGCTTTCTTT	CASSQGLWAMNTEAFF
TRBV7-2	TRBJ1-1	.	.	TGTGCCAGCAGCTCAGCCGAAAGGATGCACGAAGCTTTCTTT	CASSSAERMHEAFF
TRBV19	TRBJ2-7	.	.	TGTGCCAGTAGTATGGGGTTCCACGAGCAGTACTTC	CASSMGFHEQYF
TRBV7-2	TRBJ2-7	.	.	TGTGCCAGCAGCTTGAACCGGGACTACGAGCAGTACTTC	CASSLNRDYEQYF
TRBV30	TRBJ1-1	.	.	TGTGCCTGGAGTGAGGGGGGCCCTGAAGCTTTCTTT	CAWSEGGPEAFF
TRBV6-2/TRBV6-3	TRBJ2-1	TRBD2	.	TGTGCCAGCAGTTACTACAGCGGGGGGGTTCACAATGAGCAGTTCTTC	CASSYYSGGVHNEQFF
TRBV5-4	TRBJ2-5	TRBD2	.	TGTGCCAGCAGCTTTCGGCTAGCGGGAGCCGGAGAGACCCAGTACTTC	CASSFRLAGAGETQYF
TRBV6-6	TRBJ1-1	TRBD1	.	TGTGCCAGCAGCCCCCCGGGACAGGCTAAAGGCACTGAAGCTTTCTTT	CASSPPGQAKGTEAFF
TRBV6-5	TRBJ2-1	TRBD1	.	TGTGCCATTGGAAGTGGGACAGGGACCAATGAGCAGTTCTTC	CAIGSGTGTNEQFF
TRBV19	TRBJ2-4	.	.	TGTGCCAGTAGTGTGACAGGACAACTAGCCAAAAACATTCAGTACTTC	CASSVTGQLAKNIQYF
TRBV15	TRBJ1-6	.	.	TGTGCCACCAGCAGAGGGCGGAATTCACCCCTCCACTTT	CATSRGRNSPLHF
TRBV6-6	TRBJ2-4	.	.	TGTGCCAGCAGTTACGACAGAAACATTCAGTACTTC	CASSYDRNIQYF
TRBV6-5	TRBJ1-4	.	once	TGTGCCAGCAGTTACGAGGGCTCGAAAGAAAAACTGTTTTTT	CASSYEGSKEKLFF
TRBV20-1	TRBJ1-1	.	once	TGCAGTGCTAGACCCGCGAGTGAAGCTTTCTTT	CSARPASEAFF
TRBV28	TRBJ1-2	.	.	TGTGCCAGCAGGGAAGAGACAGTTTACTATGGCTACACCTTC	CASREETVYYGYTF
TRBV6-6	TRBJ2-1	TRBD2	.	TGTGCCAGCAGTTACTCGCAGCGGGGGCCTCGGAATGAGCAGTTCTTC	CASSYSQRGPRNEQFF
TRBV19	TRBJ1-6	.	.	TGTGCCAGTAGTCCCCTTTTAGGCGCACCCCTCCACTTT	CASSPLLGAPLHF